The 27 T cell receptor beta chains below all came from one sample that was sequenced in a study of PD-1 blockade in classical Hodgkin lymphoma. Profiling relied on immunoSEQ multiplex PCR, and the TCRdb table lists in-frame clones only, not all of them. Altogether some 21,000 clones are present, less than 80% being singletons, with the ten largest covering about 21%. Every patient was affected by relapse after autologous stem cell transplantation, while exposure to brentuximab vedotin was not uniform. The starting material was peripheral blood mononuclear cells (PBMCs), obtained at baseline. These receptors came from a human donor with classical Hodgkin lymphoma.

The chain carries TRBV4-2 and TRBJ2-7; 9 nucleotides align to TRBD2. Unmatched junction bases numbered 13, after V lost 3 bases and J lost 4 bases. The CDR3 loop spans 17 amino acids. Germline CDR1 reads LGHNA; CDR2 reads YNFKEQ. For the CDR3, the DNA is TGTGCCAGCAGCCAGGCGTCGTCGGGACTAGCTGGATACGAGCAGTACTTC. Amino acids: CASSQASSGLAGYEQYF.

This clone has only one observation. The chain links TRBV6-6 to TRBJ2-3; 8 bases match TRBD2. Germline V gene lookup returns CDR1 MNHNY and CDR2 SVGAGI (reference sequence). Losses at the gene ends were 2 bases for V and 4 bases for J; bases not matched to a gene: 5. This CDR3 contains 15 residues. The DNA of the CDR3 is TGTGCCAGCAGTTACGAGCGGGGGACCGCAGATACGCAGTATTTT. Amino acids: CASSYERGTADTQYF.

By sample fraction, this clone is medium-sized. The chain carries TRBV7-2 and TRBJ1-1; D is possibly TRBD1 (6 bases). Germline values: CDR1 SGHTA, CDR2 FQGNSA. Trimming removed 1 base from V and 0 bases from J, with 18 bases in between. The CDR3 spans 18 residues. The CDR3 is CASSLEERGPNLNTEAFF. Here the CDR3 DNA reads TGTGCCAGCAGCTTAGAAGAACGGGGGCCGAACCTGAACACTGAAGCTTTCTTT.

By its share, this clone is medium-sized. This rearrangement joins TRBV7-9 to TRBJ1-1, with 8 positions matching TRBD1. Germline V CDR1 and CDR2: SEHNR, FQNEAQ (reference sequence). The CDR3 consists of 14 residues. J was trimmed by 10 bases and V by 0 bases; bases with no gene match: 7. The CDR3 region has the DNA TGTGCCAGCAGCTTAGCCTCGACAGGGGCGGCAGCTTTCTTT. Amino acids: CASSLASTGAAAFF. Drawing the rest from reference TRBV7-9 and TRBJ1-1, the complete variable domain is DTGVSQNPRHKITKRGQNVTFRCDPISEHNRLYWYRQTLGQGPEFLTYFQNEAQLEKSRLLSDRFSAERPKGSFSTLEIQRTEQGDSAMYLCASSLASTGAAAFFGQGTRLTVV.

By share of the sample, this clone is medium-sized. The rearrangement links TRBV6-5 to TRBJ1-1, with D unresolved. Germline CDR1 MNHEY, CDR2 SVGAGI. The CDR3 is 13 residues long. The V end was cut by 2 bases, the J end by 4 bases, with 8 bases between. This chain's CDR3 is CASSYVGGTEAFF. The CDR3 DNA is TGTGCCAGCAGTTACGTTGGCGGCACTGAAGCTTTCTTT.

The chain is built from TRBV11-2 and TRBJ1-1; no clear D. Germline CDR1 reads SGHAT; CDR2 reads FQNNGV. CDR3 length: 14 amino acids. Trimming pared 7 bases from V and 4 bases from J, leaving 16 bases between. CDR3 nucleotide sequence: TGTGCCAGCACCGATCAAATGAGTTTCACTGAAGCTTTCTTT. This sequence encodes CASTDQMSFTEAFF.

This chain joins TRBV7-2 and TRBJ1-2; 7 bases line up with TRBD1. V shed 3 bases and J 3 bases; nucleotides not matched to a gene: 4. CDR1 and CDR2 from the germline V gene are SGHTA and FQGNSA. The CDR3 extends over 14 amino acids. CDR3 coding DNA: TGTGCCAGCAGCTTTTCCGGGACAGACTATGGCTACACCTTC. Translation: CASSFSGTDYGYTF.

V and J are TRBV9 and TRBJ2-2; TRBD1 matches 11 bases. V shed 5 bases, J shed 7 bases, and the junction held 10 bases outside the gene matches. The germline gives CDR1 SGDLS, CDR2 YYNGEE. The CDR3 contains 16 residues. The CDR3 spells CASRGQGASDDGELFF. In DNA form, the CDR3 reads TGTGCCAGCAGAGGACAGGGGGCTTCGGATGACGGGGAGCTGTTTTTT.

V usage is TRBV4-2 and J usage is TRBJ1-1; maybe TRBD1 (5 bases). Trimming took 7 bases from V and 2 from J, leaving 17 bases between them. The CDR3 loop spans 15 amino acids. Germline V gene data show CDR1 as LGHNA and CDR2 as YNFKEQ. The CDR3 spells CASTPVGATNTEAFF. Written as DNA, the CDR3 is TGTGCCAGCACCCCTGTTGGGGCTACTAACACTGAAGCTTTCTTT.

This clone was recorded once. The rearrangement joins TRBV10-3 to TRBJ2-7; no reliable D call. This CDR3 is built from 12 residues. Trimming pared 10 bases from V and 3 bases from J, leaving 13 bases between. The germline V gene encodes CDR1 ENHRY and CDR2 SYGVKD. The chain's CDR3 is CATSQSNYEQYF. In DNA, the CDR3 is TGTGCCACCTCACAGAGCAACTACGAGCAGTACTTC.

The table lists this clone with a few counts. The chain is built from TRBV4-3 and TRBJ2-2; the match to TRBD2 covers 8 bases. The CDR3 spans 17 residues. CDR1 LGHNA and CDR2 YSLEER come from the germline V gene. Unmatched junction bases numbered 7, after V lost 0 bases and J lost 4 bases. The CDR3 DNA follows: TGCGCCAGCAGCCAAGATTATGTTACTAGCGGCACCGGGGAGCTGTTTTTT. This gives the protein CASSQDYVTSGTGELFF.

The chain employs TRBV5-5 and TRBJ2-7, with D perhaps being TRBD1 or TRBD2 (7 bases each). V was trimmed by 4 bases and J by 2 bases, leaving 13 bases between them. The CDR3 has 14 amino acids. Germline assignment: CDR1 SGHKS and CDR2 YYEKEE (reference sequence). This CDR3 reads CASSQGGTAYEQYF. The CDR3 region has the DNA TGTGCCAGCAGCCAGGGGGGGACGGCCTACGAGCAGTACTTC.

V and J are TRBV6-4 and TRBJ1-2; tentative D call: TRBD1 (5 bases). V lost 6 bases, J lost 9 bases, and 20 bases lay in between. The CDR3 runs to 14 residues. Germline V CDR1 and CDR2: MRHNA, SNTAGT. CDR3: CASSPGREVRSYTF. The CDR3 DNA reads TGTGCCAGCAGCCCGGGACGGGAGGTGAGGAGCTACACCTTC.

The chain has TRBV9 and TRBJ2-1; 8 nucleotides line up with TRBD2. Germline CDR1 reads SGDLS; CDR2 reads YYNGEE. The CDR3 length is 17 residues. The junction had 11 bases not matched to a gene; V was cut back by 3 bases and J by 3 bases. CDR3 protein: CASSAQERGSIYNEQFF. The CDR3 DNA follows: TGTGCCAGCAGCGCCCAGGAGCGGGGGTCGATCTACAATGAGCAGTTCTTC.

The J gene is TRBJ2-1, the V gene TRBV5-1; D is possibly TRBD1 (5 bases). The CDR3 is 15 amino acids. The V and J ends lost 0 bases and 1 base respectively, with 8 bases between them. Germline V gene sequence: CDR1 SGHRS, CDR2 YFSETQ. CDR3 nucleotide sequence: TGCGCCAGCAGCTTGGCCTCAGGGTCCTACAATGAGCAGTTCTTC. This encodes CASSLASGSYNEQFF.

This clone was picked up a small number of times. The rearrangement links TRBV5-4 to TRBJ1-4; D is ambiguous. Germline-derived CDR1 and CDR2 are SGHNT and YYREEE (reference sequence). V was cut by 4 bases and J by 3 bases, with 16 bases left in between. This CDR3 has 16 residues. The CDR3, as DNA: TGTGCCAGCAGCCGTAGTACTCCCGGGTCTAATGAAAAACTGTTTTTT. This translates into CASSRSTPGSNEKLFF. Supplemented by reference TRBV5-4 and TRBJ1-4, the full variable domain reads ETGVTQSPTHLIKTRGQQVTLRCSSQSGHNTVSWYQQALGQGPQFIFQYYREEENGRGNFPPRFSGLQFPNYSSELNVNALELDDSALYLCASSRSTPGSNEKLFFGSGTQLSVL.

The rearrangement links TRBV7-6 to TRBJ1-5; 9 positions agree with TRBD1. Trimming at V came to 5 bases and at J to 6 bases, leaving 8 bases not matched to a gene. This CDR3 comprises 15 residues. Looked up from germline, CDR1 is SGHVS and CDR2 is FNYEAQ. The CDR3 bases are TGTGCCAGCAGCGGATACAGGGGGCGCGGTCAGCCCCAGCATTTT. Its translation: CASSGYRGRGQPQHF.

With respect to this clone: This CDR3 is also generated by other DNA sequences in the sample. This sequence joins TRBV7-2 and TRBJ2-7, with 7 bases matching TRBD1. V was pared by 5 bases and J by 4 bases, with 5 bases of the junction left unmatched. CDR3 length: 13 residues. Per the germline V gene, CDR1 is SGHTA and CDR2 is FQGNSA. The CDR3: CASSLDRVYEQYF. Here the CDR3 DNA reads TGTGCCAGCAGCCTAGACAGGGTGTACGAGCAGTACTTC.

The gene calls are TRBV5-1 and TRBJ2-5; D gene ambiguous. V was cut by 0 bases and J by 1 base, with 10 bases left in between. Germline assignment: CDR1 SGHRS and CDR2 YFSETQ. This CDR3 is 15 amino acids long. The CDR3 DNA is TGCGCCAGCAGCTTGGCCGGCACCAGCCAAGAGACCCAGTACTTC. This translates into CASSLAGTSQETQYF.

This chain joins TRBV19 and TRBJ2-5; D is tentatively TRBD1 or TRBD2 (5 bases each). Trimming removed 1 base at V and 7 bases at J, with 13 bases between. Germline CDR1 LNHDA, CDR2 SQIVND (reference sequence). The CDR3 consists of 14 residues. This CDR3 is CASSIAARAGTQYF. The CDR3 DNA sequence: TGTGCCAGTAGTATAGCCGCCAGGGCGGGGACCCAGTACTTC.

The CDR3 is CASSPRVSGELFF. In nucleotides, the CDR3 is TGTGCCAGCTCACCACGGGTGTCCGGGGAGCTGTTTTTT. The V call is TRBV18, the J call TRBJ2-2, with unresolved D. Germline CDR1 reads KGHSH; CDR2 reads LQKENI. This CDR3 contains 13 residues. Trimming removed 1 base from V and 6 bases from J, with 6 bases in between.

This clone was found once. This sequence joins TRBV19 and TRBJ2-2, with 8 bases aligning to TRBD1. Trimming at V came to 9 bases and at J to 4 bases, leaving 4 bases not matched to a gene. Germline loops: CDR1 LNHDA, CDR2 SQIVND (reference sequence). There are 13 residues in the CDR3. The CDR3 is CASDRGPTGELFF. As DNA, the CDR3 is TGTGCCAGCGACAGGGGACCCACCGGGGAGCTGTTTTTT.

V is TRBV5-8 and J is TRBJ1-5; 7 nucleotides match TRBD1. The germline gives CDR1 SGHTS, CDR2 YDEGEE. With V trimmed by 6 bases and J by 5 bases, 5 bases remained unmatched. The CDR3 has 13 residues. In DNA, the CDR3 is TGTGCCAGCACGACAGGGCGGTATCAGCCCCAGCATTTT. This sequence encodes CASTTGRYQPQHF.

The chain carries TRBV30 and TRBJ1-6; D gene uncertain. The ends were cut back, 5 bases at V and 9 bases at J, with 14 bases in the middle. The CDR3 runs 13 residues. The germline CDR1 and CDR2 sequences are GTSNPN and SVGIG (reference sequence). For the CDR3, the DNA is TGTGCCTGGGACGACGCGGCTGGTTCACCCCTCCACTTT. Translating it yields CAWDDAAGSPLHF.

V is TRBV7-7 and J is TRBJ2-1, with D perhaps matching TRBD1 (5 bases). The CDR3 runs 14 residues. Germline V lookup: CDR1 SSHAT, CDR2 FNYEAQ (reference sequence). Trimming stripped 5 bases from V and 4 bases from J, with 12 bases between. CDR3 loop: CASSPSTAYNEQFF. The CDR3 DNA sequence: TGTGCCAGCAGCCCCTCGACAGCTTACAATGAGCAGTTCTTC.

This rearrangement joins TRBV5-4 to TRBJ1-1; 9 positions agree with TRBD1. Germline trimming cut 0 bases from V and 2 bases from J; bases unmatched to any gene: 5. CDR1 is SGHNT and CDR2 is YYREEE in the germline V gene (reference sequence). The CDR3 is 16 amino acids. CDR3 coding DNA: TGTGCCAGCAGCTTGGGGTGGACAGGGGAAAACACTGAAGCTTTCTTT. Its protein product is CASSLGWTGENTEAFF. The entire variable domain, with the rest obtained from reference TRBV5-4 and TRBJ1-1, is as follows: ETGVTQSPTHLIKTRGQQVTLRCSSQSGHNTVSWYQQALGQGPQFIFQYYREEENGRGNFPPRFSGLQFPNYSSELNVNALELDDSALYLCASSLGWTGENTEAFFGQGTRLTVV.

In its sample, this clone was seen a few times. This sequence joins TRBV6-6 and TRBJ1-6, with a possible D match to TRBD1 (6 bases). V was trimmed by 0 bases and J by 8 bases, leaving 11 bases between them. The CDR3 is 15 residues long. From germline, CDR1 is MNHNY and CDR2 SVGAGI (reference sequence). CDR3: CASSYSPQGDSPLHF. CDR3 nucleotide sequence: TGTGCCAGCAGTTACTCCCCACAGGGAGATTCACCCCTCCACTTT.